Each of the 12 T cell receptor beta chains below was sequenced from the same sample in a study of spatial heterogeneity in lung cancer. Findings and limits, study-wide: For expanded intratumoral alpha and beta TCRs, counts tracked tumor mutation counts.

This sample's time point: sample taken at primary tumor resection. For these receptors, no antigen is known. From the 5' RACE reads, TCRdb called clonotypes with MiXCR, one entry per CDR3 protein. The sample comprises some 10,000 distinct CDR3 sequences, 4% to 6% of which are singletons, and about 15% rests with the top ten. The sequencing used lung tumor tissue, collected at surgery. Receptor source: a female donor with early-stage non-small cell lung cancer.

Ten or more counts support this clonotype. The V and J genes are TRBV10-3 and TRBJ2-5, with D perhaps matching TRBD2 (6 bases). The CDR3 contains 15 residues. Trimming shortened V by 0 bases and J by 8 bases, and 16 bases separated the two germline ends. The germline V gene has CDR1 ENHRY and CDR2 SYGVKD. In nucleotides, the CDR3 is TGTGCCATCAGTGAGTCCCCCCCGGTGGAGGGCACCCAGTACTTC. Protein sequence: CAISESPPVEGTQYF.

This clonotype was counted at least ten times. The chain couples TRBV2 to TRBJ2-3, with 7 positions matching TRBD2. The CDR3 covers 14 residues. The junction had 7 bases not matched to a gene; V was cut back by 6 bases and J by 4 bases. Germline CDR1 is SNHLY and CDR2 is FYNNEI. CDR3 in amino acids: CASRLAHNADTQYF. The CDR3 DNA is TGTGCCAGCAGACTAGCGCATAACGCAGATACGCAGTATTTT. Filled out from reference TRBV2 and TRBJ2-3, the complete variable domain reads EPEVTQTPSHQVTQMGQEVILRCVPISNHLYFYWYRQILGQKVEFLVSFYNNEISEKSEIFDDQFSVERPDGSNFTLKIRSTKLEDSAMYFCASRLAHNADTQYFGPGTRLTVL.

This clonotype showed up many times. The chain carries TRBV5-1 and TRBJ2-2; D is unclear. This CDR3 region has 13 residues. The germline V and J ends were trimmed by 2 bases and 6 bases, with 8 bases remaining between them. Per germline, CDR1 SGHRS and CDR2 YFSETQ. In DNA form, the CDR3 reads TGCGCCAGCAGCTTCGTCCCCCCCGGGGAGCTGTTTTTT. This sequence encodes CASSFVPPGELFF. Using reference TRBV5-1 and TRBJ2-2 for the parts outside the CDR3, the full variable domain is KAGVTQTPRYLIKTRGQQVTLSCSPISGHRSVSWYQQTPGQGLQFLFEYFSETQRNKGNFPGRFSGRQFSNSRSEMNVSTLELGDSALYLCASSFVPPGELFFGEGSRLTVL.

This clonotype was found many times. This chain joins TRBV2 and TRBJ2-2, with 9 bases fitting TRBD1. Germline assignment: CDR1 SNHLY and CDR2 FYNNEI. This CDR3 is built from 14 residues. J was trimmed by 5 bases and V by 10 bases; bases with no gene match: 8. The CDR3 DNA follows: TGTGCCAAGGATCGGGACAGGGAGACCGGGGAGCTGTTTTTT. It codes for CAKDRDRETGELFF.

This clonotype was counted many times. CDR3 coding DNA: TGTGCCTGGAGTGTGGGATCCCCTGAAAAACTGTTTTTT. It yields the protein CAWSVGSPEKLFF. J is TRBJ1-4 and V is TRBV30; the D is unclear. With 0 bases removed from V and 7 bases from J, the gap between germline ends came to 9 bases. This CDR3 contains 13 residues. Germline V gives CDR1 GTSNPN, CDR2 SVGIG (reference sequence).

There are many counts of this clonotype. The CDR3 DNA sequence: TGTGCCAGCAGCCCTCGGACCGGGACTCACACAGATACGCAGTATTTT. Translated: CASSPRTGTHTDTQYF. The chain joins TRBV9 to TRBJ2-3; D is perhaps TRBD2 (6 bases). This CDR3 is 16 amino acids long. V lost 4 bases and J lost 2, with 17 bases in between. Germline V CDR1 and CDR2: SGDLS, YYNGEE.

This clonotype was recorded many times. The CDR3 DNA follows: TGTGCCTGGAGCGCAGGGGCCTACGAGCAGTACTTC. Protein sequence: CAWSAGAYEQYF. The V gene is TRBV30, the J gene TRBJ2-7; D may be TRBD1 (6 bases). Germline V gene sequence: CDR1 GTSNPN, CDR2 SVGIG (reference sequence). V shed 3 bases and J shed 2 bases, with 8 bases lying between them. The CDR3 is 12 amino acids. Based on the CDR3 plus reference TRBV30 and TRBJ2-7, the full variable domain is SQTIHQWPATLVQPVGSPLSLECTVEGTSNPNLYWYRQAAGRGLQLLFYSVGIGQISSEVPQNLSASRPQDRQFILSSKKLLLSDSGFYLCAWSAGAYEQYFGPGTRLTVT.

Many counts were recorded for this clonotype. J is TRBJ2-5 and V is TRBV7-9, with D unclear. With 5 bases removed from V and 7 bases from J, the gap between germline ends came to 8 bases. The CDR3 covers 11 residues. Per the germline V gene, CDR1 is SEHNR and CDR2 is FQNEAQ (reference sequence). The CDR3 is CASSPQWTQYF. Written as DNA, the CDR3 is TGTGCCAGCAGCCCTCAGTGGACCCAGTACTTC.

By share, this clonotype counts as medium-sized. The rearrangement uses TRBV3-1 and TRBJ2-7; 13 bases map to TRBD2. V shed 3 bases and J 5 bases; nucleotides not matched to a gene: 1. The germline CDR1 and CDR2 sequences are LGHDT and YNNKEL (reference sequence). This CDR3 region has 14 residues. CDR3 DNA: TGTGCCAGCAGCCAGACTAGCGGGAGGAACGAGCAGTACTTC. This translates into CASSQTSGRNEQYF.

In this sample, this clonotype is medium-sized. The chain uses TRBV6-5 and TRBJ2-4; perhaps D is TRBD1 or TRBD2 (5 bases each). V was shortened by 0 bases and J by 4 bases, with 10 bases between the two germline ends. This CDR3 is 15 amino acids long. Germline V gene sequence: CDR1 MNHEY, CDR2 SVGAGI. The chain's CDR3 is CASSYSRDRKNIQYF. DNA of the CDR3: TGTGCCAGCAGTTACTCAAGGGACCGAAAAAACATTCAGTACTTC.

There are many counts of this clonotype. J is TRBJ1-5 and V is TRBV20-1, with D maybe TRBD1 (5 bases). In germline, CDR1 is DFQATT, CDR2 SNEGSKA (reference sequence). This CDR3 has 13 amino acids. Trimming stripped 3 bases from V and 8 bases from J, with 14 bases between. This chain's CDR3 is CSASYGAEEPQHF. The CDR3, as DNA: TGCAGTGCTAGTTACGGGGCTGAGGAGCCCCAGCATTTT.

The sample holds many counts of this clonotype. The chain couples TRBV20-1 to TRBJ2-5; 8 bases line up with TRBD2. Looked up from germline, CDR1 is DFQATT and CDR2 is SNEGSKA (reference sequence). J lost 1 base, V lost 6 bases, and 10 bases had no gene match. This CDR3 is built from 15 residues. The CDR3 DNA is TGCAGTGCCGGGGGGGGAGGCCGACCCCAAGAGACCCAGTACTTC. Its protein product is CSAGGGGRPQETQYF.